This TCR beta chain appears in the sequencing data of a study of cytomegalovirus exposure and HLA in healthy donors. Study results and caveats: 164 TCR beta chains were listed as cytomegalovirus-associated. With high specificity and sensitivity, the classifier reportedly diagnosed cytomegalovirus status.

Of note for this clone: What it recognizes is unknown.

Clones were sequenced by immunoSEQ multiplex PCR, and TCRdb holds only the in-frame ones, with some missing. The sample includes tens of thousands of clones, 89% of them seen just once. CDR1 SGDLS and CDR2 YYNGEE come from the germline V gene. CDR3 length: 17 residues. V lost 0 bases to trimming and J lost 1 base; unmatched junction nucleotides: 8. V is TRBV9 and J is TRBJ2-3; TRBD2 matches 7 bases. This clonotype originated in a woman between 18 and 29 years old in good health and CMV-seronegative. The source material was PBMCs. The CDR3 DNA sequence: TGTGCCAGCAGCGTAGGAGGGACTACAGTGGGCACAGATACGCAGTATTTT. Residues: CASSVGGTTVGTDTQYF.